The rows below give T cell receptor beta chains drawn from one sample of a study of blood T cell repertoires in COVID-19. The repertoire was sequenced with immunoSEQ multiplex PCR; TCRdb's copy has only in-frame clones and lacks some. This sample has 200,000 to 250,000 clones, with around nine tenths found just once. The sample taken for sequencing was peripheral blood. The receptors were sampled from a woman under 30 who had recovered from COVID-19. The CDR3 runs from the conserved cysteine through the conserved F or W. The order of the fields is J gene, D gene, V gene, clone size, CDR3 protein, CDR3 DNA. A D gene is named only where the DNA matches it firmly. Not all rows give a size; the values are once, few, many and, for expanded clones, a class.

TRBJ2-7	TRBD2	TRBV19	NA	CASRTSGAYEQYF	TGTGCCAGCCGGACTAGCGGAGCCTACGAGCAGTACTTC
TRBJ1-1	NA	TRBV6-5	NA	CASSYGVAGVGAFF	TGTGCCAGCAGTTACGGGGTTGCAGGGGTAGGAGCTTTCTTT
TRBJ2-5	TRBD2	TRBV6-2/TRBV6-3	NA	CASSYDERGFQETQYF	TGTGCCAGCAGTTACGATGAGCGGGGGTTCCAAGAGACCCAGTACTTC
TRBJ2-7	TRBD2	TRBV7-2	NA	CASSYYTSGRHEQYF	TGTGCCAGCAGCTATTATACTAGCGGGAGACACGAGCAGTACTTC
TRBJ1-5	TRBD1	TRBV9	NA	CASSADRGLNQPQHF	TGTGCCAGCAGCGCGGACAGGGGACTCAATCAGCCCCAGCATTTT
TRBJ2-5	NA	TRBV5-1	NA	CASSLDSGLFETQYF	TGCGCCAGCAGCTTGGATTCAGGACTGTTCGAGACCCAGTACTTC
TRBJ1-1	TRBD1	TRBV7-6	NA	CASSPATGGVSEAFF	TGTGCCAGCAGCCCCGCGACAGGGGGAGTATCTGAAGCTTTCTTT
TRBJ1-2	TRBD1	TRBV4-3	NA	CASSHLLVAGGNDGYTF	TGCGCCAGCAGCCACCTGCTAGTGGCAGGGGGTAATGATGGCTACACCTTC
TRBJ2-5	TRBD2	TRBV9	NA	CASSAPLSGGLEETQYF	TGTGCCAGCAGCGCCCCCCTCAGTGGGGGACTAGAAGAGACCCAGTACTTC
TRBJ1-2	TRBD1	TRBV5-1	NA	CASSTSGQGDGYTF	TGCGCCAGCAGCACCTCGGGACAGGGTGATGGCTACACCTTC
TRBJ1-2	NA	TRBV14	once	CATKGGDYGYTF	TGTGCCACCAAGGGGGGGGACTATGGCTACACCTTC
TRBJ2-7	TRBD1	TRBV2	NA	CASSYGTGRLGEQYF	TGTGCCAGCAGTTATGGGACAGGGCGGTTGGGCGAGCAGTACTTC
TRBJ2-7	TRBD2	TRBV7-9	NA	CASSSGLAGEGGEQYF	TGTGCCAGCAGCTCGGGACTAGCGGGAGAGGGGGGCGAGCAGTACTTC
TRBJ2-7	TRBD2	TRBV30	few	CAWSRTSVSYEQYF	TGTGCCTGGAGCCGGACTAGCGTGTCATACGAGCAGTACTTC
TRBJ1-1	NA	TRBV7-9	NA	CASSFSGRGTEAFF	TGTGCCAGCAGCTTCAGTGGCCGGGGAACTGAAGCTTTCTTT
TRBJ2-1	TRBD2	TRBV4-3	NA	CASSQELAGGSGEQFF	TGCGCCAGCAGCCAAGAGCTAGCGGGGGGATCGGGTGAGCAGTTCTTC
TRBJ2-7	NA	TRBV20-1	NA	CSADNYYEQYF	TGCAGTGCGGACAATTACTACGAGCAGTACTTC
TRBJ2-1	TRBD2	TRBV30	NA	CAWSITSGRRAGVF	TGTGCCTGGAGTATTACTAGCGGGAGGCGAGCAGGGGTCTTC
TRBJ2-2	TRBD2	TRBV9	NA	CASSVAGGATGELFF	TGTGCCAGCAGCGTAGCGGGAGGGGCCACCGGGGAGCTGTTTTTT
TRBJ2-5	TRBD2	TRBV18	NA	CASSPWTSGSFGETQYF	TGTGCCAGCTCACCATGGACTAGCGGGAGTTTTGGGGAGACCCAGTACTTC
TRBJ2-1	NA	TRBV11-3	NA	CASSLSFRTYNEQFF	TGTGCCAGCAGCTTAAGTTTCCGGACTTACAATGAGCAGTTCTTC
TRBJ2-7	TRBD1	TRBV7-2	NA	CASSPWTGKDNEQYF	TGTGCCAGCAGCCCATGGACAGGGAAGGATAACGAGCAGTACTTC
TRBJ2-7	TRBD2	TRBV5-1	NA	CASSLVQIAGGYYEQYF	TGCGCCAGCAGCTTGGTGCAGATAGCGGGAGGATACTACGAGCAGTACTTC
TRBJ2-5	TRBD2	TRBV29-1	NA	CSVEWRENYQETQYF	TGCAGCGTTGAATGGCGGGAGAACTACCAAGAGACCCAGTACTTC
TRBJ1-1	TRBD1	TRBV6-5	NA	CASSRQGALTEAFF	TGTGCCAGCAGTAGACAGGGGGCGCTTACTGAAGCTTTCTTT
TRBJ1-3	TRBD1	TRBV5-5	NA	CASSIQGAAFSGNTIYF	TGTGCCAGCAGCATACAGGGGGCCGCCTTCTCTGGAAACACCATATATTTT
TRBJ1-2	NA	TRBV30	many	CAWSVGTYGSYTF	TGTGCCTGGAGTGTTGGGACTTACGGTAGCTACACCTTC
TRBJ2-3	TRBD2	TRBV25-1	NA	CASSGVAGRVTDTQYF	TGTGCCAGCAGTGGGGTAGCGGGGCGGGTGACAGATACGCAGTATTTT
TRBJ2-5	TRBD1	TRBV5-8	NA	CASRAGTGLTGETQYF	TGTGCCAGCAGGGCCGGGACAGGGCTGACCGGGGAGACCCAGTACTTC
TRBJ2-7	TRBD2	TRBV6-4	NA	CASPTSGMGEQYF	TGTGCCAGCCCCACTAGCGGGATGGGGGAGCAGTACTTC
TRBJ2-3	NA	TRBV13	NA	CASSPPLEVADTQYF	TGTGCCAGCAGCCCCCCTCTAGAAGTAGCAGATACGCAGTATTTT
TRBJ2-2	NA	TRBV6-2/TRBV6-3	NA	CASSYRTPNTGELFF	TGTGCCAGCAGTTACCGGACACCGAACACCGGGGAGCTGTTTTTT
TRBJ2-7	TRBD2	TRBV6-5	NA	CASSRTSGSYEQYF	TGTGCCAGCAGCCGCACTAGCGGTTCCTACGAGCAGTACTTC
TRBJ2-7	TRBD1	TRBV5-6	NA	CASSSYPDRDYEQYF	TGTGCCAGCAGCTCTTACCCGGACAGGGACTACGAGCAGTACTTC
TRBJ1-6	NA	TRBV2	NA	CASSERPRANSPLHF	TGTGCCAGCAGTGAGAGGCCCAGGGCCAATTCACCCCTCCACTTT
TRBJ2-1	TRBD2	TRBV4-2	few	CASSPKEAGGPDEQFF	TGTGCCAGCAGTCCCAAAGAAGCGGGAGGGCCAGATGAGCAGTTCTTC
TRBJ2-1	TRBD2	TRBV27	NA	CASSFVLAGYNEQFF	TGTGCCAGCAGTTTTGTCCTAGCGGGGTACAATGAGCAGTTCTTC
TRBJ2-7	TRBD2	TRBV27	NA	CASSFSLRGLASSSYEQYF	TGTGCCAGCAGTTTTTCCCTCCGGGGACTAGCCTCTAGCTCCTACGAGCAGTACTTC
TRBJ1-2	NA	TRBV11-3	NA	CASSHRDLGYTF	TGTGCCAGCAGCCATCGGGACTTAGGCTACACCTTC
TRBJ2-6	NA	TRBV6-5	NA	CASSYGAVGANVLTF	TGTGCCAGCAGTTATGGGGCGGTGGGGGCCAACGTCCTGACTTTC
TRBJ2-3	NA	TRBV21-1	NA	CASSKMDSGKRTDTQYF	TGTGCCAGCAGCAAAATGGATAGCGGGAAACGCACAGATACGCAGTATTTT
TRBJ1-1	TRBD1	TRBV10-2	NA	CASSARRGQGNTEAFF	TGCGCCAGCAGCGCACGTCGGGGACAGGGGAACACTGAAGCTTTCTTT
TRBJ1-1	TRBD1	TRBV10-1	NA	CASSPGTGAWSTEAFF	TGCGCCAGCAGCCCCGGGACAGGCGCATGGAGCACTGAAGCTTTCTTT
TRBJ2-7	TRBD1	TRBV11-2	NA	CASSSGRSGQGVYEQYF	TGTGCCAGCAGCTCAGGCCGATCGGGACAGGGGGTCTACGAGCAGTACTTC
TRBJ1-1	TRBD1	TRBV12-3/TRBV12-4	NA	CASSFLRDRQAFF	TGTGCCAGCAGTTTTCTCCGGGACAGGCAAGCTTTCTTT
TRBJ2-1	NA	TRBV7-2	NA	CASSLSGALSSYNEQFF	TGTGCCAGCAGCTTATCGGGAGCTTTGAGCTCCTACAATGAGCAGTTCTTC
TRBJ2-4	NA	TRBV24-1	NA	CATSDSPRTVPEMVQYF	TGTGCCACCAGTGATTCCCCTCGGACAGTCCCAGAGATGGTTCAGTACTTC
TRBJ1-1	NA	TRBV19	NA	CASSYMNTEAFF	TGTGCCAGTAGTTATATGAACACTGAAGCTTTCTTT
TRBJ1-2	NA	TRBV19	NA	CASSIDANYGYTF	TGTGCCAGTAGTATAGACGCTAACTATGGCTACACCTTC
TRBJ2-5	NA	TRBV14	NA	CASSRLPGRGETQYF	TGTGCCAGCAGCCGACTACCGGGCCGGGGGGAGACCCAGTACTTC
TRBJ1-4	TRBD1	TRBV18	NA	CASSPPTGAYEKLFF	TGTGCCAGCTCACCACCGACAGGGGCCTATGAAAAACTGTTTTTT
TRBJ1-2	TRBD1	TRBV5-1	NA	CASSFTGDSGYTF	TGCGCCAGCAGCTTCACAGGGGACAGTGGCTACACCTTC
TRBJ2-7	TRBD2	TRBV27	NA	CASSPGLANEQYF	TGTGCCAGCAGTCCTGGACTAGCGAACGAGCAGTACTTC
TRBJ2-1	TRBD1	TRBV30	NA	CAWSRQGEWEQFF	TGTGCCTGGAGTCGACAGGGGGAGTGGGAGCAGTTCTTC
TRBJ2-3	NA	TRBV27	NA	CASRQGTDTQYF	TGTGCCAGCAGACAGGGCACAGATACGCAGTATTTT